The next 32 T cell receptor beta chains were all read from a single sample in a study of beta chain features in type 1 diabetes. Study-wide findings and caveats: Type 1 diabetes patients showed a moderate but significant shortening of TCRB CDR3s in all four CD4+ subsets.

The whole isolated RNA underwent reverse transcription, so sequencing captured expressed TCRB transcripts. Some clones are missing from TCRdb's copy, which holds only in-frame ones; the method was immunoSEQ multiplex PCR. Found here are around 150,000 clones, 9% of them singletons; the top ten hold 0.7%. Their antigens remain unidentified. The sample consisted of central memory CD4+ T cells from blood. These receptors all come from a woman aged 25 to 39 with type 1 diabetes.

This clone turned up a few times. This chain joins TRBV5-1 and TRBJ1-1, with 10 nucleotides matching TRBD1. Germline CDR1 reads SGHRS; CDR2 reads YFSETQ. This CDR3 region has 14 residues. V lost 4 bases to trimming and J lost 6 bases; unmatched junction nucleotides: 6. The CDR3 reads CASSPGTGVPEAFF. The CDR3 bases are TGCGCCAGCAGCCCAGGGACAGGGGTACCTGAAGCTTTCTTT.

This clone showed up many times. The CDR3 loop reads CASSPWVAGSNEQYF. The DNA of the CDR3 is TGCGCCAGCAGCCCCTGGGTAGCCGGGAGTAACGAGCAGTACTTC. The chain links TRBV4-1 to TRBJ2-7, with D possibly matching TRBD2 (6 bases). V was clipped by 4 bases and J by 5 bases, with 18 bases between them. The germline V gene encodes CDR1 MGHRA and CDR2 YSYEKL. This CDR3 spans 15 amino acids.

The chain employs TRBV5-1 and TRBJ1-1, with 7 bases identical to TRBD1. Trimming took 5 bases from V and 1 from J; bases not matched to a gene: 5. The germline gives CDR1 SGHRS, CDR2 YFSETQ. The CDR3 length is 14 residues. CDR3 sequence (DNA): TGCGCCAGCAGGATACAGGGGCCGAACACTGAAGCTTTCTTT. Translation: CASRIQGPNTEAFF. The whole variable domain, remainder taken from reference TRBV5-1 and TRBJ1-1, is KAGVTQTPRYLIKTRGQQVTLSCSPISGHRSVSWYQQTPGQGLQFLFEYFSETQRNKGNFPGRFSGRQFSNSRSEMNVSTLELGDSALYLCASRIQGPNTEAFFGQGTRLTVV.

There are a few counts of this clone. This sequence joins TRBV7-3 and TRBJ2-1; 9 bases map to TRBD2. The CDR3 spans 13 residues. J was trimmed by 9 bases and V by 5 bases; bases with no gene match: 5. Germline V gene sequence: CDR1 SGHTA, CDR2 FQGTGA. CDR3: CASSQIAGVEQFF. In DNA, the CDR3 is TGTGCCAGCAGCCAAATAGCGGGAGTTGAGCAGTTCTTC.

V usage is TRBV29-1 and J usage is TRBJ2-5, with D possibly matching TRBD1 (6 bases). Germline CDR1 and CDR2: SQVTM and ANQGSEA. This CDR3 contains 14 residues. V lost 4 bases to trimming and J lost 7 bases, with 19 bases between them. CDR3: CSVGGRAVAGTQYF. The DNA of the CDR3 is TGCAGCGTTGGGGGGCGGGCCGTCGCAGGGACCCAGTACTTC.

CDR3 coding DNA: TGTGCCAGCAGTTTACAGGGCGGGAACACAGATACGCAGTATTTT. Amino acid sequence: CASSLQGGNTDTQYF. V usage is TRBV28 and J usage is TRBJ2-3, with D possibly matching TRBD2 (6 bases). This CDR3 spans 15 amino acids. Trimming stripped 2 bases from V and 2 bases from J, with 11 bases between. Germline CDR1 and CDR2: MDHEN and SYDVKM.

This clone came up a few times. The J gene is TRBJ2-7, the V gene TRBV18; a possible D gene is TRBD2 (6 bases). CDR1 is KGHSH, CDR2 LQKENI, per germline. V was cut by 3 bases and J by 1 base, with 10 bases left in between. This CDR3 has 14 residues. In nucleotides, the CDR3 is TGTGCCAGCTCACCCGGGGGAAATTCCTACGAGCAGTACTTC. It translates to CASSPGGNSYEQYF.

CDR3 loop: CASSPPSRDQETQYF. CDR3 sequence (DNA): TGTGCCAGCTCACCACCGTCCAGGGATCAAGAGACCCAGTACTTC. The chain couples TRBV18 to TRBJ2-5; a weak D match, TRBD1 (5 bases). With 0 bases removed from V and 2 bases from J, the gap between germline ends came to 10 bases. The germline gives CDR1 KGHSH, CDR2 LQKENI. The CDR3 is 15 amino acids.

The V gene is TRBV7-9, the J gene TRBJ2-7; 7 bases match TRBD1. The V and J ends lost 6 bases and 7 bases, in that order; junction bases with no gene match: 6. In germline, CDR1 is SEHNR, CDR2 FQNEAQ (reference sequence). CDR3 length equals 12 residues. The CDR3 coding sequence is TGTGCCAGCAGGGGACAGTTTGGGGAGCAGTACTTC. Its protein is CASRGQFGEQYF.

The chain combines TRBV4-3 with TRBJ2-5, with D unclear. Trimming stripped 1 base from V and 4 bases from J, with 4 bases between. Germline lookup yields CDR1 LGHNA and CDR2 YSLEER. CDR3 size: 12 residues. As DNA, the CDR3 is TGCGCCAGCAGCCAAGGCGGAGAGACCCAGTACTTC. It is translated as CASSQGGETQYF.

V and J are TRBV18 and TRBJ1-3; possibly TRBD1 for D (5 bases). Looked up from germline, CDR1 is KGHSH and CDR2 is LQKENI. The V and J ends lost 6 bases and 4 bases respectively, with 19 bases between them. The CDR3 is 16 amino acids. CDR3 DNA sequence: TGTGCCAGCTCGCTTACGGGACTCCCGGACGGAAACACCATATATTTT. Translating it yields CASSLTGLPDGNTIYF.

The V call is TRBV6-5, the J call TRBJ1-2; 7 nucleotides match TRBD1. The germline V gene has CDR1 MNHEY and CDR2 SVGAGI. Trimming took 6 bases from V and 2 from J; bases not matched to a gene: 9. This CDR3 has 15 amino acids. In DNA, the CDR3 is TGTGCCAGCAGAGAACCCGGGACAGAAAACTATGGCTACACCTTC. It specifies CASREPGTENYGYTF.

A few counts support this clone. The V gene is TRBV11-2, the J gene TRBJ2-3; tentatively, D is TRBD2 (6 bases). V was trimmed by 5 bases and J by 8 bases, leaving 11 bases between them. This CDR3 is 12 amino acids long. Germline V gene sequence: CDR1 SGHAT, CDR2 FQNNGV. The CDR3 here is CASSGGFGTQYF. The CDR3 DNA is TGTGCCAGCAGCGGGGGGTTCGGTACGCAGTATTTT.

The chain couples TRBV14 to TRBJ2-1; perhaps TRBD2 as D (5 bases). CDR1 and CDR2 from the germline V gene are SGHDN and FVKESK. The V and J ends lost 5 bases and 7 bases respectively, with 12 bases between them. The CDR3 is 13 residues long. The CDR3 coding sequence is TGTGCCAGCAGCAGGGCAGCGGTGAATGAGCAGTTCTTC. Its translation: CASSRAAVNEQFF.

This clone was observed many times. The gene calls are TRBV30 and TRBJ2-2; the D is unclear. Trimming cost V 5 bases and J 7 bases, with 8 bases left between them. Germline V gene data show CDR1 as GTSNPN and CDR2 as SVGIG (reference sequence). CDR3 size: 11 residues. Written as DNA, the CDR3 is TGTGCCTGGGCGGTTATCGGGGAGCTGTTTTTT. It codes for CAWAVIGELFF.

V is TRBV28 and J is TRBJ1-5; 7 nucleotides line up with TRBD1. This CDR3 spans 17 amino acids. V lost 1 base, J lost 0 bases, and 6 bases stayed unmatched. Germline values: CDR1 MDHEN, CDR2 SYDVKM. The CDR3 DNA follows: TGTGCCAGCAGTTTATACAGGGGCGCCCTTAGCAATCAGCCCCAGCATTTT. Translation: CASSLYRGALSNQPQHF.

The CDR3 DNA is TGTGCCAGCAGCTTAGGGACAGTTAACTATGGCTACACCTTC. Translating gives CASSLGTVNYGYTF. J is TRBJ1-2 and V is TRBV7-9, with D possibly TRBD1 on 6 matching bases. The germline V and J ends were trimmed by 1 base and 1 base, with 7 bases remaining between them. CDR1 SEHNR and CDR2 FQNEAQ come from the germline V gene (reference sequence). This CDR3 region has 14 residues.

This sequence joins TRBV11-3 and TRBJ2-3; 11 bases line up with TRBD1. CDR3 size: 16 residues. V was clipped by 3 bases and J by 2 bases; unmatched bases: 4. Germline-derived CDR1 and CDR2 are SGHNT and YENEEA. The CDR3 bases are TGTGCCAGCAGCTTCGGCGGACAGGGGGCCACAGATACGCAGTATTTT. Amino acids: CASSFGGQGATDTQYF.

This clone was detected a few times. This rearrangement joins TRBV28 to TRBJ2-5; 11 positions match TRBD2. This CDR3 spans 17 amino acids. Trimming at V came to 2 bases and at J to 4 bases, leaving 9 bases not matched to a gene. CDR1 MDHEN and CDR2 SYDVKM come from the germline V gene. CDR3 amino acids: CASSLPFNLAGGETQYF. CDR3 DNA: TGTGCCAGCAGTTTACCTTTTAACCTAGCGGGAGGAGAGACCCAGTACTTC.

The table lists this clone with a few counts. The chain joins TRBV7-3 to TRBJ1-2, with a weak D call TRBD1 (6 bases). V dropped 4 bases and J dropped 8 bases, with 17 bases sitting between them. This CDR3 is built from 14 residues. Germline CDR1 SGHTA, CDR2 FQGTGA. The CDR3 DNA sequence: TGTGCCAGCAGCTCCGACGGCGGGGGCAACGGCTACACCTTC. Protein: CASSSDGGGNGYTF.

This clone was counted only a few times. The chain has TRBV15 and TRBJ2-3; perhaps TRBD1 as D (6 bases). Germline CDR1 and CDR2: LNHNV and YYDKDF (reference sequence). The length of the CDR3 is 14 residues. Trimming cost V 6 bases and J 8 bases, with 18 bases left between them. The DNA of the CDR3 is TGTGCCACCAGGTGGTTCGACGGACAGCCTACGCAGTATTTT. Amino acid sequence: CATRWFDGQPTQYF.

Here the CDR3 reads CASSYEKREIGYF. CDR3 DNA: TGTGCCAGCAGTTACGAGAAGCGGGAGATCGGGTACTTC. The chain couples TRBV6-6 to TRBJ2-7; 8 bases match TRBD2. The CDR3 loop spans 13 amino acids. Germline CDR1 MNHNY, CDR2 SVGAGI (reference sequence). With 2 bases clipped from V and 12 bases from J, the junction kept 9 bases outside the gene matches.

The chain has TRBV30 and TRBJ2-1, with D possibly matching TRBD2 (6 bases). The germline V gene has CDR1 GTSNPN and CDR2 SVGIG (reference sequence). Trimming stripped 4 bases from V and 2 bases from J, with 9 bases between. The CDR3 contains 13 residues. The CDR3 DNA reads TGTGCCTGGATAGAGCGGGCCTACAATGAGCAGTTCTTC. It codes for CAWIERAYNEQFF.

The sample holds a few counts of this clone. The J gene is TRBJ1-5, the V gene TRBV30, with 7 nucleotides matching TRBD1. Germline CDR1 GTSNPN, CDR2 SVGIG (reference sequence). The junction had 3 bases not matched to a gene; V was cut back by 5 bases and J by 2 bases. CDR3 size: 13 residues. The CDR3 protein is CAWGDRGNQPQHF. The DNA of the CDR3 is TGTGCCTGGGGGGACAGAGGCAATCAGCCCCAGCATTTT.

Turning to this clone: Additional DNA sequences in this sample encode the identical CDR3. V is TRBV20-1 and J is TRBJ2-5; possibly TRBD2 for D (5 bases). Germline assignment: CDR1 DFQATT and CDR2 SNEGSKA (reference sequence). Between the trimmed V and J ends, which lost 6 bases and 5 bases, there was a span of 7 bases. This CDR3 has 10 amino acids. CDR3 in amino acids: CSAWRETQYF. The CDR3 region has the DNA TGCAGTGCCTGGAGGGAGACCCAGTACTTC.

V usage is TRBV5-4 and J usage is TRBJ1-5; D remains unclear. V gave up 0 bases and J gave up 2 bases, with 9 bases separating them. The CDR3 loop spans 15 amino acids. Germline lookup yields CDR1 SGHNT and CDR2 YYREEE (reference sequence). The CDR3 region has the DNA TGTGCCAGCAGCTTGGATCCCACAGGCAATCAGCCCCAGCATTTT. It encodes CASSLDPTGNQPQHF.

The CDR3 spells CASTTWTSGGYNEQFF. CDR3 DNA sequence: TGTGCCAGCACCACATGGACTAGCGGGGGGTACAATGAGCAGTTCTTC. This chain uses TRBV28 with TRBJ2-1; TRBD2 matches at 14 bases. In germline, CDR1 is MDHEN, CDR2 SYDVKM. There are 16 residues in the CDR3. The trim removed 7 bases at V and 4 bases at J, leaving 6 bases unmatched.

DNA of the CDR3: TGTGCCAGTAGCGGGGACTTTTCCTACGAGCAGTACTTC. This encodes CASSGDFSYEQYF. J is TRBJ2-7 and V is TRBV19; D may be TRBD2 (6 bases). The germline gives CDR1 LNHDA, CDR2 SQIVND (reference sequence). This CDR3 has 13 residues. V was clipped by 6 bases and J by 1 base, with 10 bases between them.

V is TRBV5-1 and J is TRBJ2-2; unclear D gene. The CDR3 totals 18 residues. CDR1 and CDR2 from the germline V gene are SGHRS and YFSETQ. V gave up 3 bases and J gave up 2 bases, with 20 bases separating them. The CDR3 sequence is CASSYDVGSPFNTGELFF. CDR3 sequence (DNA): TGCGCCAGCAGCTACGACGTCGGGTCGCCCTTTAACACCGGGGAGCTGTTTTTT.

This clone was seen a few times. J is TRBJ2-1 and V is TRBV7-3, with TRBD2 matching over 11 bases. Germline V gene data show CDR1 as SGHTA and CDR2 as FQGTGA. The junction had 2 bases not matched to a gene; V was cut back by 2 bases and J by 2 bases. The CDR3 covers 16 residues. The CDR3 protein is CASSLALAGAYNEQFF. As DNA, the CDR3 is TGTGCCAGCAGCTTAGCACTAGCGGGAGCCTACAATGAGCAGTTCTTC.

The chain recombines TRBV29-1 with TRBJ2-7; TRBD2 might be the D (6 bases). The CDR3 contains 12 residues. Per germline, CDR1 SQVTM and CDR2 ANQGSEA. Trimming shortened V by 4 bases and J by 5 bases, and 12 bases separated the two germline ends. The CDR3 loop is CSVGGGTNEQYF. CDR3 nucleotide sequence: TGCAGCGTTGGGGGCGGGACCAACGAGCAGTACTTC.

This clone came up a few times. This chain uses TRBV6-5 with TRBJ1-2; TRBD1 aligns across 9 bases. CDR3 length: 14 residues. Trimming at V came to 5 bases and at J to 5 bases, leaving 6 bases not matched to a gene. Germline V gene sequence: CDR1 MNHEY, CDR2 SVGAGI. CDR3 DNA sequence: TGTGCCAGCAGTGACCCCGGGACAGGGTATGGCTACACCTTC. Translated, it gives CASSDPGTGYGYTF.